This TCR beta chain was sequenced in a study of CD8 T cells in ankylosing spondylitis. The junction had 15 bases not matched to a gene; V was cut back by 4 bases and J by 2 bases. The CDR3 has 19 residues. TCRdb ran MiXCR on the 5' RACE reads and lists one entry per CDR3 protein. The table records roughly 200,000 distinct CDR3 sequences, around 13% of them present only once. This clonotype was detected only a few times. The clonotype comes from a male donor with ankylosing spondylitis or in good health (not recorded which). Source material: blood, either unsorted or a sorted T cell fraction (not recorded which). The chain recombines TRBV12-3 or TRBV12-4 with TRBJ2-3, with 10 positions matching TRBD2. The CDR3 here is CASSSPPEREGPNTDTQYF. The DNA of the CDR3 is TGTGCCAGCAGTTCCCCCCCTGAGCGGGAGGGCCCGAACACAGATACGCAGTATTTT.